This note documents a single TCR beta chain sequence. Its matching antigen is unknown. This record comes from a study of cytomegalovirus exposure and HLA in healthy donors. General study findings and limits: The study listed around 150 cytomegalovirus-associated TCR beta chains. CMV antigen specificity of a few CMV-associated chains was confirmed in vitro. In the roughly 130 validation repertoires, a later analysis found that first-cohort TCR clusters tended to co-occur.

Data came from immunoSEQ multiplex PCR; TCRdb stores just in-frame clones and leaves some out. The sample has fewer than 200,000 clones, roughly 85% seen once. This clonotype was obtained from a man aged 18 to 30 in good health and CMV-seropositive. Source material: PBMCs.

Here the CDR3 reads CASREQIRAPGLANEQFF. The CDR3 region has the DNA TGTGCCAGCAGGGAACAGATTCGAGCCCCGGGACTAGCTAATGAGCAGTTCTTC. V is TRBV6-1 and J is TRBJ2-1, with 9 bases matching TRBD2. The CDR3 is 18 amino acids. With 6 bases clipped from V and 7 bases from J, the junction kept 19 bases outside the gene matches. CDR1 MNHNS and CDR2 SASEGT come from the germline V gene.